A single sample is the source of the 10 T cell receptor beta chains below, sequenced in a study of T-cell memory formation after mild COVID-19 (dated by TCRdb to the early 2020s). Library construction relied on 5' RACE. Sequencing relied on an Illumina NovaSeq 6000. The public reads were quality trimmed at Q25 with fastp and then assembled into clones with MiXCR by TCRdb, keeping productive beta chains. Each CDR3 protein gets just one entry, which takes the most common genes and DNA from the rows behind it. The sample profile shows under 650,000 distinct CDR3 sequences; 15% to 20% of them were found once. The ten largest make up more than 10% of the sample. Sequencing was done on a sample of PBMCs or a T cell subset sorted from them (not recorded which). The receptors come from an adult woman who had mild COVID-19 (a few samples of this study predate the infection). The sample titles of this study are shuffled in the database, so cell type and time point are left out; the donor was told from shared clones.

This clonotype has more than one count but fewer than ten. The J gene is TRBJ2-2, the V gene TRBV5-1; 7 nucleotides match TRBD1. Per the germline V gene, CDR1 is SGHRS and CDR2 is YFSETQ. The length of the CDR3 is 13 residues. Germline trimming cut 5 bases from V and 3 bases from J; bases unmatched to any gene: 1. This CDR3 is CASRGTDTGELFF. The CDR3 nucleotides are TGCGCCAGCAGAGGGACAGACACCGGGGAGCTGTTTTTT.

The V call is TRBV10-3, the J call TRBJ2-7, with D unresolved. This CDR3 contains 11 residues. V was shortened by 4 bases and J by 6 bases, with 7 bases between the two germline ends. Germline values: CDR1 ENHRY, CDR2 SYGVKD. The CDR3 here is CAISVTGEQYF. The CDR3, as DNA: TGTGCCATCAGTGTAACGGGCGAGCAGTACTTC.

The chain employs TRBV7-9 and TRBJ1-2, with D possibly TRBD1 on 5 matching bases. The CDR3 loop spans 15 amino acids. From germline, CDR1 is SEHNR and CDR2 FQNEAQ (reference sequence). The V gene lost 1 base and the J gene lost 4 bases, with 13 bases spanning the gap. The CDR3 region is CASSLGSSTGYGYTF. The CDR3 DNA reads TGTGCCAGCAGCTTAGGCTCCTCCACAGGCTATGGCTACACCTTC.

The sample holds a few counts of this clonotype. The V and J genes are TRBV7-2 and TRBJ2-5; tentative D call: TRBD1 (6 bases). In germline, CDR1 is SGHTA, CDR2 FQGNSA. There are 14 residues in the CDR3. With 1 base removed from V and 4 bases from J, the gap between germline ends came to 10 bases. CDR3 sequence: CASSLEGEIETQYF. The DNA for the CDR3 is TGTGCCAGCAGCTTAGAGGGGGAGATAGAGACCCAGTACTTC.

This clonotype was counted only a few times. This sequence joins TRBV7-8 and TRBJ2-3, with 13 bases identical to TRBD2. The length of the CDR3 is 16 residues. V dropped 5 bases and J dropped 2; count of bases not matched to a gene: 4. Looked up from germline, CDR1 is SGHVS and CDR2 is FQNEAQ. CDR3 amino acids: CASSAGLAGHTDTQYF. The CDR3 bases are TGTGCCAGCAGCGCGGGACTAGCGGGGCACACAGATACGCAGTATTTT.

This clonotype turned up a few times. This chain uses TRBV9 with TRBJ2-3; the match to TRBD2 covers 7 bases. The CDR3 sequence is 16 residues long. Germline assignment: CDR1 SGDLS and CDR2 YYNGEE. With V trimmed by 3 bases and J by 1 base, 8 bases remained unmatched. CDR3 in DNA: TGTGCCAGCAGCGAGAGGACTAGTTATGGCACAGATACGCAGTATTTT. Translating it yields CASSERTSYGTDTQYF.

The chain combines TRBV4-2 with TRBJ1-2, with a possible D match to TRBD1 (6 bases). This CDR3 has 14 amino acids. Trimming removed 1 base from V and 8 bases from J, with 14 bases in between. The germline V gene encodes CDR1 LGHNA and CDR2 YNFKEQ. The CDR3 reads CASSQAGGVGGYTF. The DNA for the CDR3 is TGTGCCAGCAGCCAAGCCGGGGGCGTAGGAGGCTACACCTTC.

This rearrangement joins TRBV7-2 to TRBJ2-3; 7 bases align to TRBD2. Trimming cost V 5 bases and J 2 bases; bases outside gene matches: 10. Per the germline V gene, CDR1 is SGHTA and CDR2 is FQGNSA. This CDR3 has 16 residues. The CDR3 spells CASSPAGGSLTDTQYF. The CDR3 nucleotides read TGTGCCAGCAGCCCCGCCGGCGGGAGCCTCACAGATACGCAGTATTTT. The whole variable domain, remainder taken from reference TRBV7-2 and TRBJ2-3, is GAGVSQSPSNKVTEKGKDVELRCDPISGHTALYWYRQSLGQGLEFLIYFQGNSAPDKSGLPSDRFSAERTGGSVSTLTIQRTQQEDSAVYLCASSPAGGSLTDTQYFGPGTRLTVL.

The chain links TRBV5-6 to TRBJ2-1, with D tentatively TRBD1 (5 bases). The V and J ends lost 4 bases and 3 bases respectively, with 17 bases between them. The CDR3 has 16 residues. Germline CDR1 and CDR2: SGHDT and YYEEEE. The CDR3 reads CASSPTRAYFYNEQFF. CDR3 DNA sequence: TGTGCCAGCAGCCCGACCAGGGCATACTTCTACAATGAGCAGTTCTTC.

The J gene is TRBJ2-2, the V gene TRBV4-2, with TRBD2 identical over 7 bases. The germline gives CDR1 LGHNA, CDR2 YNFKEQ. The CDR3 length is 16 residues. V lost 2 bases, J lost 1 base, and 4 bases stayed unmatched. The CDR3 region has the DNA TGTGCCAGCAGCCAAAAGGCTAGCGGGAACACCGGGGAGCTGTTTTTT. It specifies CASSQKASGNTGELFF.